The entry that follows covers one T cell receptor beta chain sequence. Germline assignment: CDR1 LGHNA and CDR2 YNFKEQ. V lost 1 base and J lost 5; bases outside the gene matches: 12. The CDR3 runs 17 residues. This specimen comes from a study of blood T cell repertoires in COVID-19. Across the study: Acute and convalescent COVID-19 specimens originated in the United States, Italy and Spain. T cells, B-cell-depleted T cells, or PBMCs supplied cDNA or gDNA.

In the authors' methods: Estimates of nucleated cell counts were drawn from the amplification of reference gene primers. Only in-frame clones appear in the TCRdb table, and some are missing; sequencing was by immunoSEQ multiplex PCR. The V and J calls and the clone size are those of that table, but D and trimming were determined from the DNA. Here the sample spans more than 300,000 clones, 80% to 90% being singletons. This rearrangement joins TRBV4-2 to TRBJ2-3; the match to TRBD2 covers 7 bases. The sequenced sample was peripheral blood. This TCR was recovered from a woman aged 25 to 45 with COVID-19, enrolled during active disease. The CDR3 sequence: CASSQGLAASGVDTQYF. For the CDR3, the DNA is TGTGCCAGCAGCCAAGGGCTAGCGGCCTCAGGAGTAGATACGCAGTATTTT.